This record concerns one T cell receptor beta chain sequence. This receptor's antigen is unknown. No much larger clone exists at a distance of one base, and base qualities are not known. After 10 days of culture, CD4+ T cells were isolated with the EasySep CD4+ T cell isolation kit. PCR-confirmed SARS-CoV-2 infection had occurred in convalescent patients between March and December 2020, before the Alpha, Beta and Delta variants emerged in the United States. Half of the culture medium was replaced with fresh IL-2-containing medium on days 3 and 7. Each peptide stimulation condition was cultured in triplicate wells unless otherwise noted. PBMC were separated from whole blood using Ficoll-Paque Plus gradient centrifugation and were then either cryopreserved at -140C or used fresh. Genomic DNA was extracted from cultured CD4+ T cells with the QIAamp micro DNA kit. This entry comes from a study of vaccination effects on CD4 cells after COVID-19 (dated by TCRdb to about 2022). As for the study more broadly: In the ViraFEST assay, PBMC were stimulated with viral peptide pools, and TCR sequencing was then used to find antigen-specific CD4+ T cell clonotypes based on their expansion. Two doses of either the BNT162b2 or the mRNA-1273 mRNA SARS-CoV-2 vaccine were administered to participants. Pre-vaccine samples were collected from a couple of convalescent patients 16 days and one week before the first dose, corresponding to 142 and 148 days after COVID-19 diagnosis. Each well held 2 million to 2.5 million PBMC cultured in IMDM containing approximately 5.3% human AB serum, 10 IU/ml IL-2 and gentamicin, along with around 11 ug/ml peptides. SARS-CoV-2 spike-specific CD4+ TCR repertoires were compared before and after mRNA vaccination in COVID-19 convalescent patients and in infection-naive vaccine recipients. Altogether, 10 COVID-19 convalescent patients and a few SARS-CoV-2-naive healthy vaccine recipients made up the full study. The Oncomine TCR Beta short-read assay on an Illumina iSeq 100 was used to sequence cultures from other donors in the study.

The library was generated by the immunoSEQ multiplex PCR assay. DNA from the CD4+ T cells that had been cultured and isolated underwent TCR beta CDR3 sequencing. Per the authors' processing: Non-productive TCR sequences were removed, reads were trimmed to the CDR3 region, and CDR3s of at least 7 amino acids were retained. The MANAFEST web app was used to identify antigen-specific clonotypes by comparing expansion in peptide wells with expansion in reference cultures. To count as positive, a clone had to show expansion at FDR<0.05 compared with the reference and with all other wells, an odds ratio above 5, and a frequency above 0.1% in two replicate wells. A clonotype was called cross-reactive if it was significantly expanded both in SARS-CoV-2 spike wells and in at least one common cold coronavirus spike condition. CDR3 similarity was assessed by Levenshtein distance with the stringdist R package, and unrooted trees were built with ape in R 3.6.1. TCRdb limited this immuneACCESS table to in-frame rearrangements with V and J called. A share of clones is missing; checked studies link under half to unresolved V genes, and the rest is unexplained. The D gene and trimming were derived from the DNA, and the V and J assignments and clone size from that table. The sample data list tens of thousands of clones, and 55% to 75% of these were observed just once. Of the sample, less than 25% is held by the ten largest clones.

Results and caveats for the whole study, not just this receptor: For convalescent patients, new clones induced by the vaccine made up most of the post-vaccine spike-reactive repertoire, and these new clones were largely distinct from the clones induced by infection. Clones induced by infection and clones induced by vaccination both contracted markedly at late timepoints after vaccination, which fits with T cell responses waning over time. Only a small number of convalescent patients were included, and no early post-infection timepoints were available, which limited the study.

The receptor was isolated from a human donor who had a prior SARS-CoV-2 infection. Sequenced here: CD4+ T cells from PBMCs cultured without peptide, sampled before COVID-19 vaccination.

The nucleotide sequence is TGTGCCAGCAGCTTCCCGCAGGGTGGCGAGCAGTACTTC. It codes for CASSFPQGGEQYF. The receptor chain draws on TRBV7-2 and TRBJ2-7; the D gene is perhaps TRBD1, on 5 matching bases. CDR3 length: 13 amino acids, cysteine to phenylalanine. Here the CDR3 DNA is all that survives: 39 bases in frame from base 1. V is shortened by 3 bases, J by 6 bases, and the region joining them spans 12 bases. Taken from the germline V gene, the CDR1 and CDR2 loops are SGHTA and FQGNSA.